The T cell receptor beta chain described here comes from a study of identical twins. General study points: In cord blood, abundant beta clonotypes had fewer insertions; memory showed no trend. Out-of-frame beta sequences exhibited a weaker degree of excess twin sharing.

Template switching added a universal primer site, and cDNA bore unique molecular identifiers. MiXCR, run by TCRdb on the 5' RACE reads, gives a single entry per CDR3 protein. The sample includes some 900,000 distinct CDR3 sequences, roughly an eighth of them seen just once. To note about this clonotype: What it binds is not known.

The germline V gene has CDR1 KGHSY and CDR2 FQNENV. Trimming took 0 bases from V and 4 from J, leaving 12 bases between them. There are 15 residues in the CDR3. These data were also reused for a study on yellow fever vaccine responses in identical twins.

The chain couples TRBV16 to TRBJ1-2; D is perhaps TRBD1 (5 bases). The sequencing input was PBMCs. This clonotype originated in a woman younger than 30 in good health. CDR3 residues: CASSQSLGVTYGYTF. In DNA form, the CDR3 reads TGTGCCAGCAGCCAATCTCTAGGGGTTACCTATGGCTACACCTTC. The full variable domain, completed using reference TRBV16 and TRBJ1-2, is GEEVAQTPKHLVRGEGQKAKLYCAPIKGHSYVFWYQQVLKNEFKFLISFQNENVFDETGMPKERFSAKCLPNSPCSLEIQATKLEDSAVYFCASSQSLGVTYGYTFGSGTRLTVV.